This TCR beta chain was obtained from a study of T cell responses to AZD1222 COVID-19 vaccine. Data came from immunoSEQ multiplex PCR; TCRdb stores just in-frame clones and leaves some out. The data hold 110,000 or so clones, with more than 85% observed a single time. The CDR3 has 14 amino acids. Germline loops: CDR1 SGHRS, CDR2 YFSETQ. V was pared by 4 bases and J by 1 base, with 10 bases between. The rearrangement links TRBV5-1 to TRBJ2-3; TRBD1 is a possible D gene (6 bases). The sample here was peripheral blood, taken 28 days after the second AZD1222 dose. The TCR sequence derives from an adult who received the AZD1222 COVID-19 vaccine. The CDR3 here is CASSNRDGTDTQYF. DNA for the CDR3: TGCGCCAGCAGCAACAGGGACGGCACAGATACGCAGTATTTT.